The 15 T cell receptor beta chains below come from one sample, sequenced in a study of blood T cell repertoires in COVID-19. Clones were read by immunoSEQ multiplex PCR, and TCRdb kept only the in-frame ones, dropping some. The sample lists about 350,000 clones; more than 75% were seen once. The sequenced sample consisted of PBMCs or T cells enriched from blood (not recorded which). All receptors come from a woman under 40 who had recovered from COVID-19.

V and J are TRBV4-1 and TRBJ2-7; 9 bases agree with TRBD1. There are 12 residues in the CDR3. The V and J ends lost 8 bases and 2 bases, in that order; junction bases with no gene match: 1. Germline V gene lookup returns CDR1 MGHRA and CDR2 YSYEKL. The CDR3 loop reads CASRQGAYEQYF. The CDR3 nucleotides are TGCGCCAGCCGACAGGGGGCCTACGAGCAGTACTTC.

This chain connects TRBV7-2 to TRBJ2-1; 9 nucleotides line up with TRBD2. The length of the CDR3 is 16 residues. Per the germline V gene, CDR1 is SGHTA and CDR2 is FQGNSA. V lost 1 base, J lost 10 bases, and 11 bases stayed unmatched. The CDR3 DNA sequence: TGTGCCAGCAGCTTAGAGGGAGCGGGAGGAACCTACGAGCAGTTCTTC. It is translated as CASSLEGAGGTYEQFF. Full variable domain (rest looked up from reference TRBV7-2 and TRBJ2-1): GAGVSQSPSNKVTEKGKDVELRCDPISGHTALYWYRQSLGQGLEFLIYFQGNSAPDKSGLPSDRFSAERTGGSVSTLTIQRTQQEDSAVYLCASSLEGAGGTYEQFFGPGTRLTVL.

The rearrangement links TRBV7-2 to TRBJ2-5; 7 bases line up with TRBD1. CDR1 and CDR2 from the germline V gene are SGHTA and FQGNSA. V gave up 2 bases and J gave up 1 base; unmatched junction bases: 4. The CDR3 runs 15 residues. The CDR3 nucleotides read TGTGCCAGCAGCTTAAATCAGGGGGTCCAAGAGACCCAGTACTTC. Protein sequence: CASSLNQGVQETQYF. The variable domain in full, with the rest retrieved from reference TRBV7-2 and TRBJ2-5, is GAGVSQSPSNKVTEKGKDVELRCDPISGHTALYWYRQSLGQGLEFLIYFQGNSAPDKSGLPSDRFSAERTGGSVSTLTIQRTQQEDSAVYLCASSLNQGVQETQYFGPGTRLLVL.

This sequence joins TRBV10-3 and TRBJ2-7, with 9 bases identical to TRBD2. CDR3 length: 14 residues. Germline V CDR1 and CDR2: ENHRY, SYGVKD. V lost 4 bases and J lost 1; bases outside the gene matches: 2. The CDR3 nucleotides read TGTGCCATCAGTGCTAGCGGGGATTCCTACGAGCAGTACTTC. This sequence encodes CAISASGDSYEQYF.

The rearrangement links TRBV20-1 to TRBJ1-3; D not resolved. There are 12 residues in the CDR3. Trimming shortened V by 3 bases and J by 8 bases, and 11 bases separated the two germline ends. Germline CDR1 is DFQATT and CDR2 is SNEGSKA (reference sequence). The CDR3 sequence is CSASGSFDTIYF. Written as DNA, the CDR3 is TGCAGTGCTAGTGGTAGTTTTGACACCATATATTTT.

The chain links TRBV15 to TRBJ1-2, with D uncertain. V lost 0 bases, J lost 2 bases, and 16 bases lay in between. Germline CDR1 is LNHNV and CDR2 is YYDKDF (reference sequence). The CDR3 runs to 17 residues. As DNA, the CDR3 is TGTGCCACCAGCAGAGATCGAGGTCCAGAATTAAACTATGGCTACACCTTC. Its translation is CATSRDRGPELNYGYTF.

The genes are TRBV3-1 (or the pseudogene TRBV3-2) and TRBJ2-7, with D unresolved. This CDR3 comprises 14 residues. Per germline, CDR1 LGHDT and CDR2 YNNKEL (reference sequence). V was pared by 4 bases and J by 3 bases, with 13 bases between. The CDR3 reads CASSPNSGSYEQYF. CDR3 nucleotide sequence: TGTGCCAGCAGCCCTAACTCGGGTAGCTACGAGCAGTACTTC.

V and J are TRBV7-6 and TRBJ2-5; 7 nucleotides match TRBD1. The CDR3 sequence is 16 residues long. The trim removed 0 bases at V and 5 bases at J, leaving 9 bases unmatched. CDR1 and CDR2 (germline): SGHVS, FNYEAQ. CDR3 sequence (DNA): TGTGCCAGCAGCTTAGCGCGGGTAGGGGGCGAGGAGACCCAGTACTTC. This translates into CASSLARVGGEETQYF. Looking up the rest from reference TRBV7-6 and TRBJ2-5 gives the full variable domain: GAGVSQSPRYKVTKRGQDVALRCDPISGHVSLYWYRQALGQGPEFLTYFNYEAQQDKSGLPNDRFSAERPEGSISTLTIQRTEQRDSAMYRCASSLARVGGEETQYFGPGTRLLVL.

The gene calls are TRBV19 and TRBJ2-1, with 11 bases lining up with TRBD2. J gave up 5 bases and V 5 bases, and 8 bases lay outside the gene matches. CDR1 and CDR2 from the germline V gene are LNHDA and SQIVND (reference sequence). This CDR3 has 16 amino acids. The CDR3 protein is CASSSPSGRRNNEQFF. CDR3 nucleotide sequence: TGTGCCAGTAGTTCGCCTAGCGGGAGGCGGAACAATGAGCAGTTCTTC.

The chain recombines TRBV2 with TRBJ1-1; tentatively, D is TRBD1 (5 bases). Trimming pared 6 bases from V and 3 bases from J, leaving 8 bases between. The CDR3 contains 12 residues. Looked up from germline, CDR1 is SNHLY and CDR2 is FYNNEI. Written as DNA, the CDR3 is TGTGCCAGCAGGCGGGGGGACACTGAAGCTTTCTTT. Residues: CASRRGDTEAFF.

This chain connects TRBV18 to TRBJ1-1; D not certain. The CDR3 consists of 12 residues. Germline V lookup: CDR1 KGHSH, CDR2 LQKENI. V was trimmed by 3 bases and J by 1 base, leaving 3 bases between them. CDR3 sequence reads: CASSPGNTEAFF. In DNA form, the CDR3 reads TGTGCCAGCTCACCCGGGAACACTGAAGCTTTCTTT. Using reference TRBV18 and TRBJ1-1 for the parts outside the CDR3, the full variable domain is NAGVMQNPRHLVRRRGQEARLRCSPMKGHSHVYWYRQLPEEGLKFMVYLQKENIIDESGMPKERFSAEFPKEGPSILRIQQVVRGDSAAYFCASSPGNTEAFFGQGTRLTVV.

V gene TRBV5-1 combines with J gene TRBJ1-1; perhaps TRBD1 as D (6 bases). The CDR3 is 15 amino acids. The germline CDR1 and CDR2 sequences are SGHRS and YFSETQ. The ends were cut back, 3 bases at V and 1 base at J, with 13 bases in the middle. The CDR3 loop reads CASSSGGGQNTEAFF. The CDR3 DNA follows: TGCGCCAGCAGCTCCGGCGGGGGACAGAACACTGAAGCTTTCTTT.

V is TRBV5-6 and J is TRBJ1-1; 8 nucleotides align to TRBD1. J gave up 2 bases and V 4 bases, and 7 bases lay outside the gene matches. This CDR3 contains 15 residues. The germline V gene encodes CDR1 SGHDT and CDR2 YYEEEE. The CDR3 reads CASSRWTGTNTEAFF. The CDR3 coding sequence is TGTGCCAGCAGCCGATGGACAGGGACAAACACTGAAGCTTTCTTT.

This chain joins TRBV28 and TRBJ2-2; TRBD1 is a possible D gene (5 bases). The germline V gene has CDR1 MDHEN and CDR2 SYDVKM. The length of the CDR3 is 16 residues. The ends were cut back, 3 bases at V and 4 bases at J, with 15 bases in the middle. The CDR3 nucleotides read TGTGCCAGCAGTTTCATGGGTCAGGGTGGCACCGGGGAGCTGTTTTTT. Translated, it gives CASSFMGQGGTGELFF.

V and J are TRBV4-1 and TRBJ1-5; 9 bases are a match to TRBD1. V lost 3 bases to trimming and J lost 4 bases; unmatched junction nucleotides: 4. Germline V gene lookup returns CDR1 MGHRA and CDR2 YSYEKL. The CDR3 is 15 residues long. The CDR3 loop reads CASSHGDRDNQPQHF. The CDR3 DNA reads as TGCGCCAGCAGCCATGGGGACAGGGATAATCAGCCCCAGCATTTT.